These T cell receptor beta chains were read from a single sample in a study of PD-L1 blockade in urothelial cancer. Clones were read by immunoSEQ multiplex PCR, and TCRdb kept only the in-frame ones, dropping some. The top ten hold around 1.5% of the sample, which has tens of thousands of clones, 80% to 90% seen once. The specimen comprised PBMCs, sampled around atezolizumab (anti-PD-L1) treatment. The receptors were sampled from a man between 65 and 85 years old with urothelial cancer. Each CDR3 is given with its conserved first and last residue. Fields, in order: CDR3 protein, CDR3 DNA, D gene, clone size, V gene, J gene. A D gene is named only where the DNA matches it firmly. Size is omitted from some rows. Given values are once, few, many or a class for expanded clones.

CASSFMLAEYNEQFF,TGTGCCAGCAGCTTCATGCTAGCGGAATACAATGAGCAGTTCTTC,TRBD2,NA,TRBV7-9,TRBJ2-1
CASQGATNTGELFF,TGTGCCAGCCAGGGGGCTACGAACACCGGGGAGCTGTTTTTT,TRBD1,NA,TRBV11-3,TRBJ2-2
CASSLDRPSHNEQFF,TGTGCCAGCAGTCTTGATCGGCCTAGCCACAATGAGCAGTTCTTC,NA,NA,TRBV5-4,TRBJ2-1
CASSTGNQETQYF,TGTGCCAGTAGTACAGGCAACCAAGAGACCCAGTACTTC,NA,NA,TRBV19,TRBJ2-5
CASKGANSNQPQHF,TGTGCCAGCAAGGGAGCGAATAGCAATCAGCCCCAGCATTTT,NA,NA,TRBV28,TRBJ1-5
CAWSVQTNTEAFF,TGTGCCTGGAGTGTACAGACGAACACTGAAGCTTTCTTT,NA,few,TRBV30,TRBJ1-1
CASSPGAREKLFF,TGCGCCAGCAGTCCCGGTGCTAGGGAAAAACTGTTTTTT,NA,NA,TRBV5-1,TRBJ1-4
CASSFPGVAYEQYF,TGTGCCAGCAGCTTTCCAGGGGTGGCCTACGAGCAGTACTTC,NA,NA,TRBV11-2,TRBJ2-7
CASSSSLGGDF,TGTGCCAGCAGCTCGTCCTTGGGCGGGGACTTC,NA,NA,TRBV7-9,TRBJ2-5
CASSPETQYF,TGTGCCAGCAGCCCGGAGACCCAGTACTTC,NA,NA,TRBV6-4,TRBJ2-5
CASSEAGDTYNEQFF,TGCGCCAGCAGCGAAGCGGGAGACACCTACAATGAGCAGTTCTTC,TRBD2,NA,TRBV4-1,TRBJ2-1
CASSLGVLAGGNEQFF,TGCGCCAGCAGCTTGGGGGTACTAGCGGGAGGGAATGAGCAGTTCTTC,TRBD2,NA,TRBV5-1,TRBJ2-1
CASSLGFGGGTDTQYF,TGTGCCAGCAGCTTAGGTTTTGGCGGGGGCACAGATACGCAGTATTTT,NA,NA,TRBV7-9,TRBJ2-3
CASSQDGRGDTQYF,TGCGCCAGCAGCCAAGACGGGAGAGGGGATACGCAGTATTTT,NA,few,TRBV4-3,TRBJ2-3
CASSVQVGGTEAFF,TGTGCCAGCAGCGTTCAAGTAGGGGGAACTGAAGCTTTCTTT,NA,NA,TRBV9,TRBJ1-1
CASSFNYEKLFF,TGTGCCAGCAGTTTTAATTATGAAAAACTGTTTTTT,NA,once,TRBV28,TRBJ1-4
CASRPGHLRLGYTF,TGTGCCAGCAGACCGGGACATCTAAGGTTGGGCTACACCTTC,NA,NA,TRBV6-5,TRBJ1-2
CSVDPGTGRETQYF,TGCAGCGTCGATCCCGGGACAGGGCGAGAGACCCAGTACTTC,TRBD1,NA,TRBV29-1,TRBJ2-5
CSVDPQGLNTEAFF,TGCAGCGTTGACCCACAGGGGCTGAACACTGAAGCTTTCTTT,TRBD1,NA,TRBV29-1,TRBJ1-1
CASSGFRGSEAFF,TGTGCCAGCAGTGGTTTCAGGGGCTCTGAAGCTTTCTTT,NA,NA,TRBV2,TRBJ1-1
CASSLSVRGNTEAFF,TGTGCCAGCAGTTTATCGGTCAGGGGGAACACTGAAGCTTTCTTT,NA,NA,TRBV27,TRBJ1-1
CASSLQQGEYGYTF,TGTGCCAGCAGCTTACAACAGGGAGAGTATGGCTACACCTTC,NA,NA,TRBV9,TRBJ1-2
CASSVGRQNTEAFF,TGTGCCAGCAGTGTAGGCAGGCAGAACACTGAAGCTTTCTTT,NA,NA,TRBV6-1,TRBJ1-1
CSPGQGTEAFF,TGCAGTCCGGGACAGGGGACTGAAGCTTTCTTT,TRBD1,NA,TRBV20-1,TRBJ1-1
CASSPPGGWTGFEAFF,TGTGCCAGCAGTCCCCCCGGGGGGTGGACGGGATTTGAAGCTTTCTTT,NA,NA,TRBV28,TRBJ1-1
CASRKLGLAPTGELFF,TGCGCCAGCAGAAAACTCGGACTAGCGCCCACCGGGGAGCTGTTTTTT,TRBD2,NA,TRBV10-2,TRBJ2-2
CASSGDRGGLLYNEQFF,TGCGCCAGCAGTGGGGACAGGGGCGGGCTGCTCTACAATGAGCAGTTCTTC,TRBD1,NA,TRBV10-1,TRBJ2-1
CAWSSGQISGNTIYF,TGTGCCTGGAGTTCAGGACAGATCTCTGGAAACACCATATATTTT,NA,once,TRBV30,TRBJ1-3
CASSKGGAEVNTEAFF,TGTGCCAGTAGCAAAGGTGGGGCAGAGGTGAACACTGAAGCTTTCTTT,NA,NA,TRBV19,TRBJ1-1
CASSLDRAGKRSKFF,TGTGCCAGCAGTTTGGACAGGGCTGGAAAAAGGAGTAAGTTCTTC,TRBD1,NA,TRBV4-2,TRBJ2-1
CASRVGGSNQPQHF,TGTGCCAGCAGAGTGGGAGGGAGCAATCAGCCCCAGCATTTT,NA,NA,TRBV6-5,TRBJ1-5
CASSPRREGTDTQYF,TGTGCCAGCAGTCCCCGCCGGGAGGGAACAGATACGCAGTATTTT,TRBD2,NA,TRBV27,TRBJ2-3
CASSDRQAFEAFF,TGTGCCAGCAGCGACCGACAGGCCTTTGAAGCTTTCTTT,NA,NA,TRBV5-6,TRBJ1-1
CASSFNPGPYEQYF,TGTGCCAGCAGCTTTAACCCTGGCCCCTACGAGCAGTACTTC,NA,NA,TRBV5-6,TRBJ2-7
CASSLGLDSYNEQFF,TGTGCCAGCAGTCTCGGACTAGACTCCTACAATGAGCAGTTCTTC,TRBD2,NA,TRBV6-1,TRBJ2-1
CASSQIPGRVNEQFF,TGCGCCAGCAGCCAAATCCCGGGGAGGGTTAATGAGCAGTTCTTC,TRBD2,NA,TRBV4-1,TRBJ2-1
CASSRGLAGGNTGELFF,TGCGCCAGCAGCCGCGGACTAGCGGGAGGTAACACCGGGGAGCTGTTTTTT,TRBD2,NA,TRBV4-3,TRBJ2-2
CASSARTEGGQFF,TGTGCCAGTAGTGCCCGGACAGAAGGAGGACAGTTCTTC,NA,NA,TRBV19,TRBJ2-1
CASSQSRGSNEKLFF,TGCGCCAGCAGCCAAAGCAGAGGCTCTAATGAAAAACTGTTTTTT,NA,few,TRBV4-3,TRBJ1-4
CASSNPWGGRGNEQFF,TGTGCCAGTAGTAACCCCTGGGGCGGGAGGGGTAATGAGCAGTTCTTC,TRBD2,NA,TRBV19,TRBJ2-1
CAISEGNSYETQYF,TGTGCCATCAGTGAAGGAAACAGCTACGAGACCCAGTACTTC,NA,NA,TRBV10-3,TRBJ2-5
CASSLSLASYNEQFF,TGTGCCAGCAGCTTATCCCTAGCATCCTACAATGAGCAGTTCTTC,NA,NA,TRBV7-2,TRBJ2-1
CASSPREEDEKLFF,TGCGCCAGCAGCCCAAGGGAGGAAGATGAAAAACTGTTTTTT,NA,NA,TRBV4-3,TRBJ1-4
CASSTDGGRDTQYF,TGTGCCAGCAGCACGGACGGGGGTAGAGATACGCAGTATTTT,NA,NA,TRBV9,TRBJ2-3
CASSAGTSGSLETQYF,TGTGCCAGCAGCGCCGGGACTAGCGGGAGTCTTGAGACCCAGTACTTC,TRBD2,NA,TRBV9,TRBJ2-5
CASSPSIPPADRDSGSGYTF,TGTGCCAGCAGTCCCTCAATACCCCCCGCAGACAGGGATTCAGGATCTGGCTACACCTTC,TRBD1,NA,TRBV27,TRBJ1-2
CASSHEPGSAQYF,TGTGCCAGCAGCCACGAGCCAGGGTCCGCCCAGTACTTC,NA,few,TRBV11-2,TRBJ2-5
CASSPGEKGYNEQFF,TGTGCCAGCTCACCTGGGGAGAAGGGCTACAATGAGCAGTTCTTC,NA,once,TRBV18,TRBJ2-1
CASSSSSANYGYTF,TGCGCCAGCAGCTCCTCGTCAGCTAACTATGGCTACACCTTC,NA,NA,TRBV5-1,TRBJ1-2
CASSKVGRGDPSPQHF,TGTGCCAGCAGCAAAGTTGGGCGGGGGGATCCATCTCCCCAGCATTTT,NA,NA,TRBV21-1,TRBJ1-5
CASSPGTHYNEQFF,TGTGCCAGCAGCCCCGGGACTCACTACAATGAGCAGTTCTTC,NA,NA,TRBV6-5,TRBJ2-1
CASRSGSSGDTQYF,TGTGCCAGCAGAAGCGGGAGCTCTGGAGATACGCAGTATTTT,TRBD2,NA,TRBV6-5,TRBJ2-3
CASSPGTKYNEQFF,TGTGCCAGCAGTCCCGGGACTAAATACAATGAGCAGTTCTTC,TRBD2,NA,TRBV28,TRBJ2-1
CASSPGQARNTIYF,TGTGCCAGCAGTCCCGGACAGGCGCGAAACACCATATATTTT,TRBD1,NA,TRBV28,TRBJ1-3
CASRIGEQYF,TGTGCCAGCAGGATCGGCGAGCAGTACTTC,NA,NA,TRBV2,TRBJ2-7
CASSQGPATDTQYF,TGTGCCAGCAGTCAGGGCCCTGCCACAGATACGCAGTATTTT,NA,NA,TRBV6-5,TRBJ2-3
CASSIPLDHTEQYF,TGTGCCAGCAGTATCCCTCTAGACCATACTGAGCAGTACTTC,NA,NA,TRBV2,TRBJ2-7
CASSLTGLADEQYF,TGTGCCAGCAGCCTGACGGGACTGGCTGACGAGCAGTACTTC,NA,NA,TRBV28,TRBJ2-7
CASSLAGGTQYF,TGTGCCAGCAGCTTAGCGGGAGGTACGCAGTATTTT,NA,NA,TRBV7-9,TRBJ2-3